This section outlines one TCR beta chain sequence together with its context. What it recognizes is unknown. The V and J ends lost 1 base and 5 bases respectively, with 12 bases between them. CDR1 is SGHRS, CDR2 YFSETQ, per germline. This CDR3 has 15 residues. Some clones are missing from TCRdb's copy, which holds only in-frame ones; the method was immunoSEQ multiplex PCR. The data hold more than 80,000 clones, with around 88% observed a single time. The sample originates from a study of T cell responses to AZD1222 COVID-19 vaccine. Study-level findings and limits: Among the donors, most were white British and more were female, and clonal diversity was possibly underestimated. Vaccine-associated CD4 TCRs ranged over spike, dominating at 160-218 and 743-854. The peak T cell response came first, and repertoires were sampled only after it. Among those given AZD1222, only 5 to 7 were seropositive at baseline.

Sequenced material: peripheral blood, taken on day 0 of MenACWY control vaccination. This rearrangement joins TRBV5-1 to TRBJ2-2, with D possibly matching TRBD1 (6 bases). This TCR came from an adult in good health. CDR3 protein: CASSLTQGKTGELFF. CDR3 sequence (DNA): TGCGCCAGCAGCTTGACCCAGGGGAAAACCGGGGAGCTGTTTTTT.